Listed here are 25 T cell receptor beta chains from one sample, sequenced in a study of blood T cells in healthy people across ages. The authors ran a second PCR of roughly 6 to 12 cycles using a sample-barcoded 5' primer and a J-beta primer mix. TCRdb passed the 5' RACE reads through MiXCR, listing each CDR3 protein once. The sample shows about 1.4 million distinct CDR3 sequences, almost 60% of them seen only once. The sequencing sample was made of blood. These receptors all come from a man younger than 35 in good health.

As for this clonotype: A much larger clonotype is one base distant, so this may be a read error. The genes are TRBV29-1 and TRBJ2-3; D unclear. CDR3 length: 12 amino acids. The V gene's germline CDR1 is SQVTM and CDR2 ANQGSEA. Here the CDR3 DNA reads TGCAGCGTTGACGGGCTCACAGATACGCGGTATTTT. As protein: CSVDGLTDTRYF.

The chain combines TRBV12-3 or TRBV12-4 with TRBJ1-1; 11 nucleotides align to TRBD1. J was trimmed by 4 bases and V by 2 bases; bases with no gene match: 9. The CDR3 is 17 residues long. This CDR3 reads CASSLRGAGTGGTEAFF. CDR3 nucleotide sequence: TGTGCCAGCAGTTTAAGGGGTGCGGGGACAGGGGGCACTGAAGCTTTCTTT.

The sample holds a few counts of this clonotype. The junction does not match germline at one end; this may be a read error. This chain uses TRBV7-7 with TRBJ2-5; 9 positions agree with TRBD2. This CDR3 has 15 residues. Germline-derived CDR1 and CDR2 are SSHAT and FNYEAQ (reference sequence). In DNA form, the CDR3 reads TGTGCTAGCAGCTTAGAGCGGGGGGCCAGGGAGACCCAGTACTTC. This sequence encodes CASSLERGARETQYF.

CDR3 coding DNA: TGTGCCAGCAGCTTGGATCGGACATCATCCTACAATGAGCAGTTCTTC. Protein: CASSLDRTSSYNEQFF. The chain is built from TRBV5-5 and TRBJ2-1, with TRBD1 as a possible D gene (5 bases). The CDR3 loop spans 16 amino acids. CDR1 and CDR2 from the germline V gene are SGHKS and YYEKEE (reference sequence). V gave up 0 bases and J gave up 1 base, with 11 bases separating them.

This clonotype appeared once. This chain joins TRBV30 and TRBJ2-5; D perhaps matches TRBD2 (5 bases). TRBJ2-7 matches the DNA end more closely, so the J call is doubtful. The germline CDR1 and CDR2 sequences are GTSNPN and SVGIG (reference sequence). This CDR3 has 13 amino acids. CDR3 nucleotides: TGTGCCTGGAGTCCGAGACTAAACTACGAGCAGTACTTC. Translation: CAWSPRLNYEQYF.

This clonotype was counted once. This sequence joins TRBV27 and TRBJ2-1; 7 bases are a match to TRBD2. The CDR3 spans 16 residues. Germline assignment: CDR1 MNHEY and CDR2 SMNVEV (reference sequence). The junction had 15 bases not matched to a gene; V was cut back by 5 bases and J by 8 bases. The CDR3 DNA reads as TGTGCCAGCAGTCCTCCGACTAGCCGGGCCAGGGATGAGCAGTTCTTC. Translation: CASSPPTSRARDEQFF.

This chain connects TRBV2 to TRBJ2-1; D is perhaps TRBD1 (6 bases). The CDR3 spans 14 residues. Trimming removed 4 bases at V and 2 bases at J, with 9 bases between. Germline CDR1 SNHLY, CDR2 FYNNEI. The CDR3 region is CASSVSGAYNEQFF. In nucleotides, the CDR3 is TGTGCCAGCAGTGTATCAGGGGCCTACAATGAGCAGTTCTTC.

This clonotype came up a few times. This chain connects TRBV20-1 to TRBJ2-3, with a weak D call TRBD1 (5 bases). Trimming pared 6 bases from V and 1 base from J, leaving 14 bases between. Germline values: CDR1 DFQATT, CDR2 SNEGSKA (reference sequence). This CDR3 spans 14 amino acids. CDR3 bases: TGCAGTGCCACGGACAACCGACGCACAGATACGCAGTATTTT. It translates to CSATDNRRTDTQYF.

The chain carries TRBV27 and TRBJ2-3; D remains unclear. This CDR3 comprises 16 residues. CDR1 is MNHEY and CDR2 is SMNVEV in the germline V gene (reference sequence). With 5 bases removed from V and 2 bases from J, the gap between germline ends came to 17 bases. In nucleotides, the CDR3 is TGTGCCAGCAGTCGCATGAGGATGGCGTTCACAGATACGCAGTATTTT. Its protein product is CASSRMRMAFTDTQYF.

The table lists this clonotype with a few counts. The V and J genes are TRBV10-3 and TRBJ2-5; 9 nucleotides line up with TRBD2. The J call may be wrong; the DNA end is better matched by TRBJ2-7. The CDR3 contains 15 residues. Germline assignment: CDR1 ENHRY and CDR2 SYGVKD. The CDR3 loop reads CAISEIASGDYEQYF. The CDR3 DNA reads TGTGCCATCAGTGAGATCGCTAGCGGGGACTACGAGCAGTACTTC.

The chain recombines TRBV14 with TRBJ2-7, with a possible D match to TRBD1 (6 bases). CDR3 size: 14 residues. Trimming cost V 2 bases and J 1 base, with 9 bases left between them. CDR1 is SGHDN, CDR2 FVKESK, per germline. The CDR3 nucleotides read TGTGCCAGCAGCCAATATACAGGGTCCTACGAGCAGTACTTC. Translated, it gives CASSQYTGSYEQYF.

V gene TRBV6-1 combines with J gene TRBJ2-1; TRBD2 matches 11 bases. The J call is doubtful: the DNA matches TRBJ2-7 better. The CDR3 extends over 13 amino acids. Per the germline V gene, CDR1 is MNHNS and CDR2 is SASEGT. CDR3 DNA sequence: TGTGCCGGGGGGACTAGCGGCTACAATGAGCAGTACTTC. Translating gives CAGGTSGYNEQYF.

This clonotype was observed a single time. The chain couples TRBV9 to TRBJ2-1; 10 bases agree with TRBD1. With 4 bases clipped from V and 0 bases from J, the junction kept 7 bases outside the gene matches. The V gene's germline CDR1 is SGDLS and CDR2 YYNGEE. The CDR3 totals 17 residues. The CDR3 loop reads CASSPRDRGTSYNEQFF. For the CDR3, the DNA is TGTGCCAGCAGCCCAAGGGACAGGGGAACCTCCTACAATGAGCAGTTCTTC.

This chain links TRBV20-1 with TRBJ1-1; TRBD1 aligns across 10 bases. J was trimmed by 10 bases and V by 3 bases; bases with no gene match: 8. Germline assignment: CDR1 DFQATT and CDR2 SNEGSKA (reference sequence). This CDR3 is 13 amino acids long. DNA of the CDR3: TGCAGTGCTAGGACAGGGGGCGCGAACGTAGCTTTCTTT. Encoded protein: CSARTGGANVAFF.

This clonotype was counted between two and nine times. The rearrangement joins TRBV27 to TRBJ2-6; the D is unclear. Germline V CDR1 and CDR2: MNHEY, SMNVEV (reference sequence). V lost 3 bases and J 2 bases, leaving 8 bases between the germline ends. CDR3 length equals 15 residues. DNA of the CDR3: TGTGCCAGCAGTTTTCTAGGGCCTGGGGCCAACGTCCTGACTTTC. It specifies CASSFLGPGANVLTF. The variable domain in full, completed from reference TRBV27 and TRBJ2-6, reads EAQVTQNPRYLITVTGKKLTVTCSQNMNHEYMSWYRQDPGLGLRQIYYSMNVEVTDKGDVPEGYKVSRKEKRNFPLILESPSPNQTSLYFCASSFLGPGANVLTFGAGSRLTVL.

This rearrangement joins TRBV20-1 to TRBJ2-1, with unresolved D. The CDR3 is 17 amino acids. The V gene's germline CDR1 is DFQATT and CDR2 SNEGSKA (reference sequence). V shed 1 base and J shed 1 base, with 17 bases lying between them. The CDR3, as DNA: TGCAGTGCTAGAGTCTTCCCGACGGAGCGTTCCTACAATGAGCAGTTCTTC. Translation: CSARVFPTERSYNEQFF.

The J gene is TRBJ1-4, the V gene TRBV9, with 10 nucleotides matching TRBD1. The CDR3 runs 15 residues. Per germline, CDR1 SGDLS and CDR2 YYNGEE. Losses at the gene ends were 4 bases for V and 8 bases for J; bases not matched to a gene: 8. CDR3 residues: CASSPGGQGNEKLFF. CDR3 DNA sequence: TGTGCCAGCAGCCCTGGGGGACAGGGGAACGAAAAACTGTTTTTT.

V and J are TRBV12-3 or TRBV12-4 and TRBJ1-4; D may be TRBD1 (5 bases). CDR3 length equals 18 residues. The V end lost 6 bases, the J end lost 6 bases, and 26 bases lay between the germline ends. CDR3: CASSGNHFGTTSYEKLFF. CDR3 coding DNA: TGTGCCAGCAGCGGGAATCACTTCGGGACCACTAGTTATGAAAAACTGTTTTTT.

This rearrangement joins TRBV2 to TRBJ2-1; no clear D. Trimming took 8 bases from V and 5 from J, leaving 13 bases between them. Germline CDR1 SNHLY, CDR2 FYNNEI. The CDR3 covers 13 residues. CDR3: CASVQLIDNEQFF. CDR3 nucleotide sequence: TGTGCCAGCGTGCAGCTGATCGACAATGAGCAGTTCTTC.

V usage is TRBV4-2 and J usage is TRBJ1-1, with unresolved D. The CDR3 spans 17 residues. Germline-derived CDR1 and CDR2 are LGHNA and YNFKEQ. V gave up 4 bases and J gave up 0 bases, with 18 bases separating them. The CDR3 coding sequence is TGTGCCAGCAGCCTTACCGGGCCCTCGTTCATGAACACTGAAGCTTTCTTT. This gives the protein CASSLTGPSFMNTEAFF.

The gene calls are TRBV6-2 or TRBV6-3 and TRBJ2-5, with no clear D. Trimming left V 7 bases short and J 5 bases short, with 11 bases between. CDR1 and CDR2 from the germline V gene are MNHEY and SVGEGT. The CDR3 loop spans 12 amino acids. The CDR3 DNA follows: TGTGCCAGCACAATGACGATGGAGACCCAGTACTTC. Translation gives CASTMTMETQYF.

The gene calls are TRBV5-1 and TRBJ2-7; 13 nucleotides agree with TRBD2. This CDR3 is 17 amino acids long. J was trimmed by 0 bases and V by 3 bases; bases with no gene match: 6. The germline V gene encodes CDR1 SGHRS and CDR2 YFSETQ. CDR3 sequence: CASSSGLAGYLSYEQYF. DNA for the CDR3: TGCGCCAGCAGCTCGGGACTAGCGGGATACCTCTCCTACGAGCAGTACTTC.

There are a few counts of this clonotype. The chain has TRBV7-6 and TRBJ2-1; weak D call: TRBD1 (6 bases). The germline V and J ends were trimmed by 2 bases and 8 bases, with 10 bases remaining between them. Germline loops: CDR1 SGHVS, CDR2 FNYEAQ. The CDR3 spans 13 residues. The CDR3 region is CASSLSRGDEQFF. The DNA for the CDR3 is TGTGCCAGCAGCTTATCCAGGGGCGATGAGCAGTTCTTC.

This chain links TRBV20-1 with TRBJ2-7; D is perhaps TRBD1 or TRBD2 (5 bases each). The V gene's germline CDR1 is DFQATT and CDR2 SNEGSKA (reference sequence). The length of the CDR3 is 15 residues. V lost 2 bases and J lost 1, with 15 bases in between. The CDR3, as DNA: TGCAGTGCTAGACCGGGACCGGGGCCTTCCTACGAGCAGTACTTC. Amino acids: CSARPGPGPSYEQYF.

V and J are TRBV10-1 and TRBJ2-5; D possibly matches TRBD1 or TRBD2 (5 bases each). The V end was cut by 6 bases, the J end by 4 bases, with 27 bases between. Germline assignment: CDR1 WNHNN and CDR2 SYGVQD (reference sequence). The CDR3 contains 18 residues. The CDR3 region is CASSPSSGPTAIRETQYF. DNA for the CDR3: TGCGCCAGCAGCCCCTCTTCGGGACCGACGGCCATCCGAGAGACCCAGTACTTC.